This T cell receptor (beta chain) stems from a study of T cells after posttransplantation cyclophosphamide. General study findings and limits: TRB clonality was highly associated with recipient CMV seropositivity and reactivation.

There are 15 residues in the CDR3. Germline loops: CDR1 MGHRA, CDR2 YSYEKL. The V gene lost 4 bases and the J gene lost 7 bases, with 17 bases spanning the gap. Regarding this clone: Its antigen is unidentified.

Sequenced by immunoSEQ multiplex PCR; TCRdb stores in-frame clones only, minus some. This sample comprises around 13,000 clones, none seen once only. Treatment was busulfan-fludarabine conditioning, a marrow graft, and cyclophosphamide on days +3 and +4. This sequence originates from a female patient in her 40s who received an allogeneic stem cell transplant from an unrelated donor, was CMV-positive, and had acute GVHD only. The graft donor may have contributed some T cells. The sample here was PBMCs, taken after allogeneic stem cell transplant with posttransplant cyclophosphamide. V and J are TRBV4-1 and TRBJ2-1; weak D call: TRBD2 (6 bases). The CDR3 reads CASSPPGGYFNEQFF. DNA for the CDR3: TGCGCCAGCAGCCCCCCTGGAGGGTATTTTAATGAGCAGTTCTTC.